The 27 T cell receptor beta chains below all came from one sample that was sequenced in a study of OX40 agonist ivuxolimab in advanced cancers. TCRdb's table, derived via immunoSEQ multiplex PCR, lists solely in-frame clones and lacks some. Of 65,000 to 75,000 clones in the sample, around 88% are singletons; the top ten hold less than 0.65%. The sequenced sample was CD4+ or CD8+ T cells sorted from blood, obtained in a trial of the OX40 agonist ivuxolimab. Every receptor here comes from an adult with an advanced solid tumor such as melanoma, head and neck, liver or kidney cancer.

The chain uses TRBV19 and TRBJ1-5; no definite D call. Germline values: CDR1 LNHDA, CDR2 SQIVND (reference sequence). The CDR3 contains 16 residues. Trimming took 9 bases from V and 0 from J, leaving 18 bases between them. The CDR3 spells CASPAPRFYSNQPQHF. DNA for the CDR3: TGTGCCAGCCCCGCCCCCAGGTTCTATAGCAATCAGCCCCAGCATTTT.

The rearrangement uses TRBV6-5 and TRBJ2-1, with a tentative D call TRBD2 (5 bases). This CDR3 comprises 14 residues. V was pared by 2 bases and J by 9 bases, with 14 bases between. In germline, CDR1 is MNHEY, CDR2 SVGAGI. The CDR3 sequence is CASSYSYSEGEQFF. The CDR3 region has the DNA TGTGCCAGCAGTTACAGCTACTCCGAGGGTGAGCAGTTCTTC.

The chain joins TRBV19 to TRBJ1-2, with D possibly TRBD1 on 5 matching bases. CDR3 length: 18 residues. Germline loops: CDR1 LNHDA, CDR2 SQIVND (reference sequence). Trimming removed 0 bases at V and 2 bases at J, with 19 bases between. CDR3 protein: CASSIEFPRVGSNYGYTF. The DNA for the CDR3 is TGTGCCAGTAGTATAGAATTCCCCAGGGTGGGGAGCAACTATGGCTACACCTTC.

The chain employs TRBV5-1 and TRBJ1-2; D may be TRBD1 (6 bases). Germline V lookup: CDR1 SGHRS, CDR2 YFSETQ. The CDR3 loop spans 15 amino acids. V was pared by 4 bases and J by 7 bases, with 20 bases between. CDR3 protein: CASSMTQGLAVGYTF. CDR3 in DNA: TGCGCCAGCAGCATGACTCAGGGGCTGGCGGTTGGCTACACCTTC. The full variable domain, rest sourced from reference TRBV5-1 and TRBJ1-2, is KAGVTQTPRYLIKTRGQQVTLSCSPISGHRSVSWYQQTPGQGLQFLFEYFSETQRNKGNFPGRFSGRQFSNSRSEMNVSTLELGDSALYLCASSMTQGLAVGYTFGSGTRLTVV.

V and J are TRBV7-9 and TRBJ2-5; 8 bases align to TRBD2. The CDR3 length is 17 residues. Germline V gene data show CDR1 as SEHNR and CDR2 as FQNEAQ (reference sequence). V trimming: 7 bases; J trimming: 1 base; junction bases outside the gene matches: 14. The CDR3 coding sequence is TGTGCCAGCACCCCCGGGAGGGTCAAGGGAGCCCAAGAGACCCAGTACTTC. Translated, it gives CASTPGRVKGAQETQYF.

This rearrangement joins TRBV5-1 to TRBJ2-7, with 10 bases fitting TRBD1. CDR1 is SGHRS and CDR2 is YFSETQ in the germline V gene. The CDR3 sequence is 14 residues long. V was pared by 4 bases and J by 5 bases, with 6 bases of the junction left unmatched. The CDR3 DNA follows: TGCGCCAGCAGCGGGGGACAGGGGATCCACGAGCAGTACTTC. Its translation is CASSGGQGIHEQYF.

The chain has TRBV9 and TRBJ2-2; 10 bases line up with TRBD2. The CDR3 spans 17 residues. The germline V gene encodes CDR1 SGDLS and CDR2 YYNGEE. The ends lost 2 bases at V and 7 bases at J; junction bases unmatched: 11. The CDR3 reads CASSVSGGASLVGELFF. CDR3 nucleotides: TGTGCCAGCAGCGTGAGCGGGGGGGCCTCTTTAGTCGGGGAGCTGTTTTTT.

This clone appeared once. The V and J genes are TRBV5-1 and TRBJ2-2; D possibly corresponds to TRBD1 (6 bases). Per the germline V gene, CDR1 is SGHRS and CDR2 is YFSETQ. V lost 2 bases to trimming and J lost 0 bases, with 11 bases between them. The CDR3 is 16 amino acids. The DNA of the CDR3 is TGCGCCAGCAGCTTACAGGGTGCGCCGAACACCGGGGAGCTGTTTTTT. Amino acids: CASSLQGAPNTGELFF.

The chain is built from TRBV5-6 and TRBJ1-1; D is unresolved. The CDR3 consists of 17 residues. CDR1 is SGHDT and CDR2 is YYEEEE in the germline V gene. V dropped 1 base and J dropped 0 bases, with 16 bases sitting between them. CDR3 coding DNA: TGTGCCAGCAGCTTGAGGTGGGCCATTGAGATGAACACTGAAGCTTTCTTT. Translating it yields CASSLRWAIEMNTEAFF.

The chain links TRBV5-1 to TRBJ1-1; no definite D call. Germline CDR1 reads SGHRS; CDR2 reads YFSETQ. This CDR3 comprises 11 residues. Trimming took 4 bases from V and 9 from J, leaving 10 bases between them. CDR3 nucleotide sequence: TGCGCCAGCAGCCTAGGACCCCAAGCTTTCTTT. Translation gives CASSLGPQAFF.

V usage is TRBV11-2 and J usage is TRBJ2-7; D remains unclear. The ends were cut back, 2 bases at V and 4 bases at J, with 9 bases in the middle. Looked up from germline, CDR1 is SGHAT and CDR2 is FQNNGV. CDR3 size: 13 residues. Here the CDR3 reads CASSLTDLYEQYF. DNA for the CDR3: TGTGCCAGCAGCTTAACAGACTTGTACGAGCAGTACTTC.

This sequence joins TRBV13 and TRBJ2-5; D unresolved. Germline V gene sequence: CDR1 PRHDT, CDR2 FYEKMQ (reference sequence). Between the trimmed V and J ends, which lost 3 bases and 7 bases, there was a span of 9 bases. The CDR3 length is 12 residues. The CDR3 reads CASSFGFGTQYF. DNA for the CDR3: TGTGCCAGCAGCTTTGGGTTCGGGACCCAGTACTTC.

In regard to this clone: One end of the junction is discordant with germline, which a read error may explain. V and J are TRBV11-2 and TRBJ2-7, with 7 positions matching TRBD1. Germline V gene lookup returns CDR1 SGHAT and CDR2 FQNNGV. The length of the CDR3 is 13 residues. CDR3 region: CASSPSKDRMNSF. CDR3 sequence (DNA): TGTGCCAGCAGCCCAAGTAAGGACAGGATGAATAGTTTC.

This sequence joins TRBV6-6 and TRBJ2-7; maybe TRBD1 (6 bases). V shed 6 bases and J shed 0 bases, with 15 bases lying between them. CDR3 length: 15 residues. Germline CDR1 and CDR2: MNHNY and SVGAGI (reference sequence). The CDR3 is CASRTERGTSYEQYF. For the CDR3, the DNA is TGTGCCAGCAGGACGGAGAGGGGGACCTCCTACGAGCAGTACTTC.

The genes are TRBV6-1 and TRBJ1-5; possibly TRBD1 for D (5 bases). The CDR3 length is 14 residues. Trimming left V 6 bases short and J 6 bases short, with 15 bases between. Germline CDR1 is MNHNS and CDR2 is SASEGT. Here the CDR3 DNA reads TGTGCCAGCAGCGCAGACAGTTCCCCTCAGCCCCAGCATTTT. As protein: CASSADSSPQPQHF.

CDR3 coding DNA: TGTGCCAGTACTAACCAGGGCGGGGCCAACGTCCTGACTTTC. Residues: CASTNQGGANVLTF. V and J are TRBV19 and TRBJ2-6, with D perhaps TRBD1 (5 bases). Germline V gene lookup returns CDR1 LNHDA and CDR2 SQIVND (reference sequence). CDR3 length: 14 residues. The germline V and J ends were trimmed by 7 bases and 4 bases, with 11 bases remaining between them.

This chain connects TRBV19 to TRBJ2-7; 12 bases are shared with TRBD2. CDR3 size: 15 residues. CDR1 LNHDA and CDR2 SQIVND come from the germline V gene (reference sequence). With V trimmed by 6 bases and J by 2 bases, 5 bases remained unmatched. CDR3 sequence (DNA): TGTGCCAGTAGGGCGACTAGCGGGGGAGCCTACGAGCAGTACTTC. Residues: CASRATSGGAYEQYF.

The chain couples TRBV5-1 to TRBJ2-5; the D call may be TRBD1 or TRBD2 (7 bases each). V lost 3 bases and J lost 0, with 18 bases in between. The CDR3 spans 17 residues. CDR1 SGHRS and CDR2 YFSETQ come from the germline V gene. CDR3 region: CASSSWGGGLDQETQYF. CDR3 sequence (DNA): TGCGCCAGCAGCTCCTGGGGAGGGGGCTTGGACCAAGAGACCCAGTACTTC.

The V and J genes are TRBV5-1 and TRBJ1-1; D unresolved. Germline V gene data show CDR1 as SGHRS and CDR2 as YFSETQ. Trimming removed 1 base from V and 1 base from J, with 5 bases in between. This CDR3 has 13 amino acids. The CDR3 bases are TGCGCCAGCAGCTTGTGGGGGAACACTGAAGCTTTCTTT. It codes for CASSLWGNTEAFF.

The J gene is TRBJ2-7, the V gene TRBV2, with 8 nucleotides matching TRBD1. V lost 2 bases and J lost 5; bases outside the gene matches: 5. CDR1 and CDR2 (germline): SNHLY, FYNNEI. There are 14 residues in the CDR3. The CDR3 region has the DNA TGTGCCAGCAGTGAACCAGGGGGCGTCCACGAGCAGTACTTC. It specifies CASSEPGGVHEQYF.

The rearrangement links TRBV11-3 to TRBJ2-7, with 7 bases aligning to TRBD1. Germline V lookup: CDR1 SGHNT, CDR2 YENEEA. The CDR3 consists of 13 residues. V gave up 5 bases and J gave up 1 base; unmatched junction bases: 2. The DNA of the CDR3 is TGTGCCAGCAGCCTGGGACAGTCCTACGAGCAGTACTTC. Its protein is CASSLGQSYEQYF.

CDR3 coding DNA: TGTGCCAGCAGCTTAGGGACCAATTCACCCCTCCACTTT. As protein: CASSLGTNSPLHF. The rearrangement uses TRBV7-8 and TRBJ1-6, with D unclear. The CDR3 extends over 13 amino acids. Germline lookup yields CDR1 SGHVS and CDR2 FQNEAQ. Between the trimmed V and J ends, which lost 1 base and 7 bases, there was a span of 5 bases.

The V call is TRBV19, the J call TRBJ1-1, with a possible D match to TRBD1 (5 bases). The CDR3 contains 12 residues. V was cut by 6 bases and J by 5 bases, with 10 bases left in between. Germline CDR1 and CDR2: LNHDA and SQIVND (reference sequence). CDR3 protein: CASRRGLTEAFF. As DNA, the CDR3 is TGTGCCAGTAGAAGGGGTTTGACTGAAGCTTTCTTT. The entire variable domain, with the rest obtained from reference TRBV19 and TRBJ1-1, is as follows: DGGITQSPKYLFRKEGQNVTLSCEQNLNHDAMYWYRQDPGQGLRLIYYSQIVNDFQKGDIAEGYSVSREKKESFPLTVTSAQKNPTAFYLCASRRGLTEAFFGQGTRLTVV.

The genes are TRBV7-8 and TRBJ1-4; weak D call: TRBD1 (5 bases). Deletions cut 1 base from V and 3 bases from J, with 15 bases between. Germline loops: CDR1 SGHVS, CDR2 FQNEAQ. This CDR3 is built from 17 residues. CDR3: CASSLGPLGLANEKLFF. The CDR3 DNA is TGTGCCAGCAGCTTAGGTCCGCTGGGGCTTGCTAATGAAAAACTGTTTTTT.

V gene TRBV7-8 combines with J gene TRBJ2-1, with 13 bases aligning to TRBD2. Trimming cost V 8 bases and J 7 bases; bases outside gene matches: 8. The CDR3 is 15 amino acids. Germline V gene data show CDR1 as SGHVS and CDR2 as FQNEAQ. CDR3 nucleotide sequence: TGTGCCAGCTTAATAAAGACTAGCGGGGGGAATGAGCAGTTCTTC. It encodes CASLIKTSGGNEQFF.

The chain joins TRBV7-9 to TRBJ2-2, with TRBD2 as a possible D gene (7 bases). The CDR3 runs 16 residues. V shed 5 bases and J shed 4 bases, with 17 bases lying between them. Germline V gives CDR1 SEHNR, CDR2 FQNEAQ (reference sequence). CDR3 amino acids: CASSPGGGGRTGELFF. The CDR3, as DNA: TGTGCCAGCAGCCCCGGAGGCGGGGGCCGCACCGGGGAGCTGTTTTTT.

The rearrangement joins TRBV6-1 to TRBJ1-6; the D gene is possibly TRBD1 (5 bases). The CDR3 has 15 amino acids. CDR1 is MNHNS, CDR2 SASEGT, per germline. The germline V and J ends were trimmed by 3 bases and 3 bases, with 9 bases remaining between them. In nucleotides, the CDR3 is TGTGCCAGCAGTGATTCGCAGGGCTATAATTCACCCCTCCACTTT. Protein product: CASSDSQGYNSPLHF.